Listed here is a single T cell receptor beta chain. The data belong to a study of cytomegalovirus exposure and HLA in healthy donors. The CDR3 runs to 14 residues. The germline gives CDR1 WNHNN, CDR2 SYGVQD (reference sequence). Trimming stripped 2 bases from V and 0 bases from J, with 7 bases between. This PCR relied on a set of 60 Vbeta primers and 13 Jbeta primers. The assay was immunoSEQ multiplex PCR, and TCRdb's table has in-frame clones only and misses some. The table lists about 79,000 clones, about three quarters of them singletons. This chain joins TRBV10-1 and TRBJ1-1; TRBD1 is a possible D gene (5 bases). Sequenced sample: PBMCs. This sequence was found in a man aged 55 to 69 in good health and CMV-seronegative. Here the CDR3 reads CASSERGMNTEAFF. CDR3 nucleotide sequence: TGCGCCAGCAGTGAGCGGGGGATGAACACTGAAGCTTTCTTT.